This T cell receptor beta chain was identified during a study of blood T cell repertoires in COVID-19. Study background: The study drew acute and convalescent COVID-19 samples from the United States, Italy and Spain. In each case, the material was cDNA or gDNA derived from T cells, B-cell-depleted T cells, or PBMCs.

Original data processing: Nucleated cell number was recorded as an estimate derived from reference gene primer amplification. Sequencing used immunoSEQ multiplex PCR; TCRdb keeps in-frame clones, though not all of them. V and J calls and clone size are as listed in that table; D and trimming were resolved from the DNA. The table has approximately 240,000 clones, around 80% seen once. Trimming removed 3 bases from V and 4 bases from J, with 12 bases in between. Germline CDR1 LNHDA, CDR2 SQIVND (reference sequence). There are 15 residues in the CDR3. This clonotype originated in a woman aged 40 to 50 who had recovered from COVID-19. This chain links TRBV19 with TRBJ1-4; D is ambiguous. Sequencing was done on a sample of peripheral blood. CDR3 nucleotide sequence: TGTGCCAGTAGTATCAATACCGAGGGTAATGAAAAACTGTTTTTT. This gives the protein CASSINTEGNEKLFF.